Following are 9 T cell receptor beta chains from one sample sequenced in a study of sequential checkpoint blockade in melanoma. Treatment reported: randomized to nivolumab then ipilimumab (arm A) or the reverse (arm B). Sequencing used immunoSEQ multiplex PCR; TCRdb keeps in-frame clones, though not all of them. The data contain about 4,200 clones, about 25% of them seen just once; the ten biggest clones take up over 12%. Here the sequenced sample was tumor tissue (inferred from file names), taken from a patient given nivolumab and ipilimumab in sequence. These receptors were taken from a human donor with melanoma.

There are many counts of this clone. The chain combines TRBV11-3 with TRBJ1-2, with 7 positions matching TRBD1. V was clipped by 4 bases and J by 4 bases; unmatched bases: 6. The CDR3 runs 14 residues. Germline CDR1 SGHNT, CDR2 YENEEA. The CDR3 region has the DNA TGTGCCAGCAGCTGGGACAGTGATTCCTATGGCTACACCTTC. Amino acids: CASSWDSDSYGYTF.

The chain recombines TRBV29-1 with TRBJ2-1, with 15 bases identical to TRBD2. The CDR3 runs 15 residues. The V segment lost 6 bases and the J segment 8 bases; nucleotides outside the gene matches: 8. Looked up from germline, CDR1 is SQVTM and CDR2 is ANQGSEA. The CDR3, as DNA: TGCAGCGTCGCCCGGACTAGCGGGGGGGGAGATGAGCAGTTCTTC. Translation gives CSVARTSGGGDEQFF.

This chain joins TRBV11-3 and TRBJ2-7, with 11 bases fitting TRBD1. Germline lookup yields CDR1 SGHNT and CDR2 YENEEA. After removal of 5 bases from V and 2 bases from J, the junction contained 5 bases not matched to a gene. The CDR3 loop spans 15 amino acids. The chain's CDR3 is CASSQPGQGAYEQYF. The DNA for the CDR3 is TGTGCCAGCAGCCAACCGGGACAGGGGGCCTACGAGCAGTACTTC.

This clone has only a few counts. The chain recombines TRBV9 with TRBJ2-7; D tentatively fits TRBD1 or TRBD2 (5 bases each). This CDR3 spans 13 amino acids. V was shortened by 6 bases and J by 1 base, with 11 bases between the two germline ends. Germline V gene data show CDR1 as SGDLS and CDR2 as YYNGEE. CDR3 bases: TGTGCCAGCACCAGGGACGGGTCCTACGAGCAGTACTTC. It encodes CASTRDGSYEQYF. Full variable domain (remainder filled in from reference TRBV9 and TRBJ2-7): DSGVTQTPKHLITATGQRVTLRCSPRSGDLSVYWYQQSLDQGLQFLIQYYNGEERAKGNILERFSAQQFPDLHSELNLSSLELGDSALYFCASTRDGSYEQYFGPGTRLTVT.

J is TRBJ2-3 and V is TRBV19; 8 nucleotides match TRBD1. After removal of 3 bases from V and 2 bases from J, the junction contained 4 bases not matched to a gene. The germline gives CDR1 LNHDA, CDR2 SQIVND (reference sequence). This CDR3 spans 15 amino acids. CDR3 sequence reads: CASSIQGALTDTQYF. For the CDR3, the DNA is TGTGCCAGTAGTATTCAGGGGGCGCTCACAGATACGCAGTATTTT.

This clone was picked up a small number of times. The genes are TRBV6-8 and TRBJ2-1, with D maybe TRBD1 (6 bases). Per the germline V gene, CDR1 is MNHGY and CDR2 is SAAAGT. Trimming took off 2 bases at V and 8 bases at J, with 13 bases between the two ends. The length of the CDR3 is 14 residues. The CDR3 loop reads CASSYGRGRDEQFF. The CDR3 nucleotides read TGTGCCAGCAGTTACGGCAGGGGTAGGGATGAGCAGTTCTTC.

This clone was detected only a few times. V is TRBV11-3 and J is TRBJ1-2; 7 bases fit TRBD1. The CDR3 covers 15 residues. Germline CDR1 and CDR2: SGHNT and YENEEA. Trimming took 6 bases from V and 8 from J; bases not matched to a gene: 15. The CDR3 DNA reads TGTGCCAGCAGAAGGACAGGCCAGGGAAGAAACGGCTACACCTTC. This encodes CASRRTGQGRNGYTF.

The sample holds a few counts of this clone. V is TRBV12-2 and J is TRBJ1-5. TRBV12-2 counts as a pseudogene. This CDR3 has 16 amino acids. The CDR3 DNA reads TGTGCAAGTCGCTTTGTACGGAAGGGCCTAAATCAGCCCCAGCATTTT. Translated: CASRFVRKGLNQPQHF.

This clone came up a few times. The chain has TRBV9 and TRBJ2-7, with unresolved D. Trimming cost V 5 bases and J 3 bases, with 9 bases left between them. This CDR3 is 12 amino acids long. The germline V gene encodes CDR1 SGDLS and CDR2 YYNGEE. This CDR3 reads CASSEHIYEQYF. The CDR3 nucleotides are TGTGCCAGCAGTGAACACATCTACGAGCAGTACTTC.